This TCR beta chain originates from a study of human T cells and chemical hapten exposure. Overall study: Women made up most patients, who had alopecia areata, totalis or universalis.

The time point here: patch test 1, 2 weeks after DPC sensitization. This sample's treatment: therapeutic diphenylcyclopropenone sensitization with weekly scalp DPC. Alopecia patients between 18 and 70 years old and suitable for DPC were used as donors. Via MiXCR, TCRdb re-called the RACE reads, giving one row per CDR3 protein. Of roughly 380,000 distinct CDR3 sequences in the sample, about 4.8% were seen once. This clonotype has a count of ten or more. Germline-derived CDR1 and CDR2 are DFQATT and SNEGSKA (reference sequence). Trimming removed 1 base from V and 3 bases from J; junction bases left unmatched: 6. The CDR3 sequence is 14 residues long.

Sequenced material: whole blood, taken in connection with sensitization to the hapten diphenylcyclopropenone (DPC). The TCR was taken from a woman aged 45-65 years with alopecia areata. Some clones in this sample may be carry-over from other donors' samples. V is TRBV20-1 and J is TRBJ2-7; 7 bases line up with TRBD2. The chain's CDR3 is CSARAGLADYEQYF. In DNA, the CDR3 is TGCAGTGCTAGAGCTGGGCTAGCGGACTACGAGCAGTACTTC.